This T cell receptor beta chain was documented in a study of graft-versus-host responses after intestinal transplantation. Sequencing used immunoSEQ multiplex PCR; TCRdb keeps in-frame clones, though not all of them. This sample carries about 38,000 clones, roughly 80% of them seen once, and the ten largest clones take under 4%. The CDR3 length is 16 residues. CDR1 MNHEY and CDR2 SMNVEV come from the germline V gene (reference sequence). Germline trimming cut 5 bases from V and 1 base from J; bases unmatched to any gene: 9. This clonotype was sampled from a human patient who received an intestinal transplant, so some T cells may come from the graft donor. The rearrangement joins TRBV27 to TRBJ2-3, with TRBD1 identical over 7 bases. This material consisted of PBMCs, taken about 1,000 days after transplant. As DNA, the CDR3 is TGTGCCAGCAGTACCGGGCCCGGGACAGGCACAGATACGCAGTATTTT. Protein: CASSTGPGTGTDTQYF.